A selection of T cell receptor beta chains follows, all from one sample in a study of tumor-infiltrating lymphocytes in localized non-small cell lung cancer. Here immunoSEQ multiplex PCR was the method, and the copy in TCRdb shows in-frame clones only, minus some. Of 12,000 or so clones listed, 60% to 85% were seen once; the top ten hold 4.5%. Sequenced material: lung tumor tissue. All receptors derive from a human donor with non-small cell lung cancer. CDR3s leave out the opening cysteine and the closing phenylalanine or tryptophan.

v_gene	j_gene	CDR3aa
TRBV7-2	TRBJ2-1	ASSITGQF
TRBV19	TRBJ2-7	ATGGDSANYEQY
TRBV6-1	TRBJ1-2	ASSRDRGYGYT
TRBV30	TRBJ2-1	AWMGSGRRNEQF
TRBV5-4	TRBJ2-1	ASSFYRNEQF
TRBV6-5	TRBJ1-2	ASSGADRRYGYT
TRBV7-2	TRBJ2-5	ASSPAPSGGAAQETQY
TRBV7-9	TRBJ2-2	ASDLQGWNTGELF
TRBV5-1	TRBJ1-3	ASSPMGGQWDTIY
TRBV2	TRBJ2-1	ASKQPPSYNEQF
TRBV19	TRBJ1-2	ASRRDISHYGYT
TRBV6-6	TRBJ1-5	ASSYRDWMVQPQH
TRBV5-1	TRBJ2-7	ASSLGGREIYYEQY
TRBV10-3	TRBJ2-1	AIRGAGVNEQF
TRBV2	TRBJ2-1	ASRLAGGLGSEQF
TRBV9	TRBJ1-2	ASSVDGGSSYGYT
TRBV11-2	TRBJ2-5	ASSLNEGQETQY
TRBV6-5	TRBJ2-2	ASSLFGSFGTGELF
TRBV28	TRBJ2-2	ASSLSGNTGELF
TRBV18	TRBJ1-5	ASSRMGQGGNQPQH
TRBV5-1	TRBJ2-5	ASSLAGREETQY
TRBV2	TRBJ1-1	ASKGQGDTEAF
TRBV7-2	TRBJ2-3	ASSPDSLGTDTQY
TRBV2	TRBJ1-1	ASSPSERTEAF
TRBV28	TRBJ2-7	ASSRSPGQGRSEQY
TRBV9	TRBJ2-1	ASSVIGGRDEQF
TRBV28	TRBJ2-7	ASTGQGPPYEQY
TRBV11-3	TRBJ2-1	ASSSDHFNEQF
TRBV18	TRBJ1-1	ASSPPGTGGYRGTEAF
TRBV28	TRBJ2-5	ASRSPGFETQY
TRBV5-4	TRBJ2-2	ASSLEQGLTGELF
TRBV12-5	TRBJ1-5	ASGISQPQH
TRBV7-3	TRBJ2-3	ASSSGGLDTQY
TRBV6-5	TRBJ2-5	ASRDGGIQTQY
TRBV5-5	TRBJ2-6	ASSLQGSLRKSGANVLT
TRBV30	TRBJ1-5	AWSVGRGLRQPQH
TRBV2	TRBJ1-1	ASSQFRTDGNTEAF
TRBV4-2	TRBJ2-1	ASSLNRGGSSYNEQF